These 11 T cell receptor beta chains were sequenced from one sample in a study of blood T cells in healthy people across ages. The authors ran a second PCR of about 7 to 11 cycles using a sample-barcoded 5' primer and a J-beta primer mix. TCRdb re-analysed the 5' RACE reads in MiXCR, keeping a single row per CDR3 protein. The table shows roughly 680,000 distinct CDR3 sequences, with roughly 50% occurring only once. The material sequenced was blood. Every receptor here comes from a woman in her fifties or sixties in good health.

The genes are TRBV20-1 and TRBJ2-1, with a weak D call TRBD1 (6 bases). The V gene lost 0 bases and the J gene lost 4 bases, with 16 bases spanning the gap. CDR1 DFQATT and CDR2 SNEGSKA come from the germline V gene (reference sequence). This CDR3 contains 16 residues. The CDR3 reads CSARDPSGVRYNEQFF. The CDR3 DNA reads TGCAGTGCTAGAGATCCTTCAGGGGTAAGATACAATGAGCAGTTCTTC.

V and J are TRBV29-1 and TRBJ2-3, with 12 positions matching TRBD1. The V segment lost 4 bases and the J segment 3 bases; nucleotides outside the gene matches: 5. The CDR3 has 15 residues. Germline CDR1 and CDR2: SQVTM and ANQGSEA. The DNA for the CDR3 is TGCAGCGTTGGCGGGACAGGGGGCGGGACAGATACGCAGTATTTT. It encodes CSVGGTGGGTDTQYF.

CDR3 sequence: CASNFPPVGGYTF. CDR3 DNA: TGTGCCAGCAATTTTCCCCCTGTGGGAGGCTACACCTTC. The V gene is TRBV12-3 or TRBV12-4, the J gene TRBJ1-2, with D hard to call. This CDR3 contains 13 residues. V lost 7 bases and J lost 8, with 17 bases in between.

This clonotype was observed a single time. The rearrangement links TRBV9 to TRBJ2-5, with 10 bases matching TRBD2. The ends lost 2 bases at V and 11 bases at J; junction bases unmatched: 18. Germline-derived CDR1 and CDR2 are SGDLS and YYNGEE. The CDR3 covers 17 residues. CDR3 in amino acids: CASSVGLADPSYNEQYF. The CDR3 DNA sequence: TGTGCCAGCAGCGTCGGACTAGCGGACCCCTCCTACAATGAGCAGTACTTC. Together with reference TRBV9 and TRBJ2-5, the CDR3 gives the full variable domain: DSGVTQTPKHLITATGQRVTLRCSPRSGDLSVYWYQQSLDQGLQFLIQYYNGEERAKGNILERFSAQQFPDLHSELNLSSLELGDSALYFCASSVGLADPSYNEQYFGPGTRLLVL.

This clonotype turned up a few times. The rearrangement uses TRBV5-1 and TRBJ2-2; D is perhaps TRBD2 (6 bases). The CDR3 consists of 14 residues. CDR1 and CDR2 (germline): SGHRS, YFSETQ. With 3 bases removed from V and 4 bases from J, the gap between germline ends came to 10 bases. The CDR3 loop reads CASSSGLFTGELFF. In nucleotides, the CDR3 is TGCGCCAGCAGCTCGGGACTCTTCACCGGGGAGCTGTTTTTT.

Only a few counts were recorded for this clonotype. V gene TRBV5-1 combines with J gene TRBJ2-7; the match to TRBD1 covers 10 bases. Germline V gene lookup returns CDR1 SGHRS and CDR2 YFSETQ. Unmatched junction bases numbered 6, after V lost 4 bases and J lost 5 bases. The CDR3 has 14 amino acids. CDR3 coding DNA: TGCGCCAGCAGCCAACGACAGGGGGCGGACGAGCAGTACTTC. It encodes CASSQRQGADEQYF.

The CDR3 protein is CASSPLSGEETQYF. For the CDR3, the DNA is TGTGCCAGCTCACCCCTCTCAGGGGAAGAGACCCAGTACTTC. The chain is built from TRBV18 and TRBJ2-5, with a tentative D call TRBD1 (6 bases). Trimming pared 3 bases from V and 3 bases from J, leaving 11 bases between. CDR3 size: 14 residues. CDR1 KGHSH and CDR2 LQKENI come from the germline V gene.

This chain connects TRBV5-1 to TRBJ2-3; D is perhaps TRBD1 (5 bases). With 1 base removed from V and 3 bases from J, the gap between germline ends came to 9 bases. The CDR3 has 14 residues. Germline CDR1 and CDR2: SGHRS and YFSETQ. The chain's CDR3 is CASSLRQGTDTQYF. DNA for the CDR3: TGCGCCAGCAGCTTGAGGCAGGGAACAGATACGCAGTATTTT.

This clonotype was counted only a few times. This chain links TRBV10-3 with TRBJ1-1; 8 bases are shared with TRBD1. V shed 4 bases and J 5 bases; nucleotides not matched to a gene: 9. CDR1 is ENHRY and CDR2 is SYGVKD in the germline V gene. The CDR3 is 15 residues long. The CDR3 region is CAISGDPQGETEAFF. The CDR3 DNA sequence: TGTGCCATCAGTGGGGACCCACAGGGGGAAACTGAAGCTTTCTTT.

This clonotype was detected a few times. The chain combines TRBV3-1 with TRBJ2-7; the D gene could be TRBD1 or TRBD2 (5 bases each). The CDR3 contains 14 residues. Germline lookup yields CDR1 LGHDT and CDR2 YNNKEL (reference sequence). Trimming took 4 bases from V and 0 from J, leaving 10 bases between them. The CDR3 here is CASSPWGTSYEQYF. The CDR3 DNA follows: TGTGCCAGCAGCCCCTGGGGGACCTCCTACGAGCAGTACTTC.

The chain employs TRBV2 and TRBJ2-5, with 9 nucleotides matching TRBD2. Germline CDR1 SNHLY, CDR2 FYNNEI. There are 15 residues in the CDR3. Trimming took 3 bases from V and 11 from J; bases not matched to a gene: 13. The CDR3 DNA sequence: TGTGCCAGCAGTGACTGGATTAGCGGGAGTAATGAGCAGTACTTC. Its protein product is CASSDWISGSNEQYF.